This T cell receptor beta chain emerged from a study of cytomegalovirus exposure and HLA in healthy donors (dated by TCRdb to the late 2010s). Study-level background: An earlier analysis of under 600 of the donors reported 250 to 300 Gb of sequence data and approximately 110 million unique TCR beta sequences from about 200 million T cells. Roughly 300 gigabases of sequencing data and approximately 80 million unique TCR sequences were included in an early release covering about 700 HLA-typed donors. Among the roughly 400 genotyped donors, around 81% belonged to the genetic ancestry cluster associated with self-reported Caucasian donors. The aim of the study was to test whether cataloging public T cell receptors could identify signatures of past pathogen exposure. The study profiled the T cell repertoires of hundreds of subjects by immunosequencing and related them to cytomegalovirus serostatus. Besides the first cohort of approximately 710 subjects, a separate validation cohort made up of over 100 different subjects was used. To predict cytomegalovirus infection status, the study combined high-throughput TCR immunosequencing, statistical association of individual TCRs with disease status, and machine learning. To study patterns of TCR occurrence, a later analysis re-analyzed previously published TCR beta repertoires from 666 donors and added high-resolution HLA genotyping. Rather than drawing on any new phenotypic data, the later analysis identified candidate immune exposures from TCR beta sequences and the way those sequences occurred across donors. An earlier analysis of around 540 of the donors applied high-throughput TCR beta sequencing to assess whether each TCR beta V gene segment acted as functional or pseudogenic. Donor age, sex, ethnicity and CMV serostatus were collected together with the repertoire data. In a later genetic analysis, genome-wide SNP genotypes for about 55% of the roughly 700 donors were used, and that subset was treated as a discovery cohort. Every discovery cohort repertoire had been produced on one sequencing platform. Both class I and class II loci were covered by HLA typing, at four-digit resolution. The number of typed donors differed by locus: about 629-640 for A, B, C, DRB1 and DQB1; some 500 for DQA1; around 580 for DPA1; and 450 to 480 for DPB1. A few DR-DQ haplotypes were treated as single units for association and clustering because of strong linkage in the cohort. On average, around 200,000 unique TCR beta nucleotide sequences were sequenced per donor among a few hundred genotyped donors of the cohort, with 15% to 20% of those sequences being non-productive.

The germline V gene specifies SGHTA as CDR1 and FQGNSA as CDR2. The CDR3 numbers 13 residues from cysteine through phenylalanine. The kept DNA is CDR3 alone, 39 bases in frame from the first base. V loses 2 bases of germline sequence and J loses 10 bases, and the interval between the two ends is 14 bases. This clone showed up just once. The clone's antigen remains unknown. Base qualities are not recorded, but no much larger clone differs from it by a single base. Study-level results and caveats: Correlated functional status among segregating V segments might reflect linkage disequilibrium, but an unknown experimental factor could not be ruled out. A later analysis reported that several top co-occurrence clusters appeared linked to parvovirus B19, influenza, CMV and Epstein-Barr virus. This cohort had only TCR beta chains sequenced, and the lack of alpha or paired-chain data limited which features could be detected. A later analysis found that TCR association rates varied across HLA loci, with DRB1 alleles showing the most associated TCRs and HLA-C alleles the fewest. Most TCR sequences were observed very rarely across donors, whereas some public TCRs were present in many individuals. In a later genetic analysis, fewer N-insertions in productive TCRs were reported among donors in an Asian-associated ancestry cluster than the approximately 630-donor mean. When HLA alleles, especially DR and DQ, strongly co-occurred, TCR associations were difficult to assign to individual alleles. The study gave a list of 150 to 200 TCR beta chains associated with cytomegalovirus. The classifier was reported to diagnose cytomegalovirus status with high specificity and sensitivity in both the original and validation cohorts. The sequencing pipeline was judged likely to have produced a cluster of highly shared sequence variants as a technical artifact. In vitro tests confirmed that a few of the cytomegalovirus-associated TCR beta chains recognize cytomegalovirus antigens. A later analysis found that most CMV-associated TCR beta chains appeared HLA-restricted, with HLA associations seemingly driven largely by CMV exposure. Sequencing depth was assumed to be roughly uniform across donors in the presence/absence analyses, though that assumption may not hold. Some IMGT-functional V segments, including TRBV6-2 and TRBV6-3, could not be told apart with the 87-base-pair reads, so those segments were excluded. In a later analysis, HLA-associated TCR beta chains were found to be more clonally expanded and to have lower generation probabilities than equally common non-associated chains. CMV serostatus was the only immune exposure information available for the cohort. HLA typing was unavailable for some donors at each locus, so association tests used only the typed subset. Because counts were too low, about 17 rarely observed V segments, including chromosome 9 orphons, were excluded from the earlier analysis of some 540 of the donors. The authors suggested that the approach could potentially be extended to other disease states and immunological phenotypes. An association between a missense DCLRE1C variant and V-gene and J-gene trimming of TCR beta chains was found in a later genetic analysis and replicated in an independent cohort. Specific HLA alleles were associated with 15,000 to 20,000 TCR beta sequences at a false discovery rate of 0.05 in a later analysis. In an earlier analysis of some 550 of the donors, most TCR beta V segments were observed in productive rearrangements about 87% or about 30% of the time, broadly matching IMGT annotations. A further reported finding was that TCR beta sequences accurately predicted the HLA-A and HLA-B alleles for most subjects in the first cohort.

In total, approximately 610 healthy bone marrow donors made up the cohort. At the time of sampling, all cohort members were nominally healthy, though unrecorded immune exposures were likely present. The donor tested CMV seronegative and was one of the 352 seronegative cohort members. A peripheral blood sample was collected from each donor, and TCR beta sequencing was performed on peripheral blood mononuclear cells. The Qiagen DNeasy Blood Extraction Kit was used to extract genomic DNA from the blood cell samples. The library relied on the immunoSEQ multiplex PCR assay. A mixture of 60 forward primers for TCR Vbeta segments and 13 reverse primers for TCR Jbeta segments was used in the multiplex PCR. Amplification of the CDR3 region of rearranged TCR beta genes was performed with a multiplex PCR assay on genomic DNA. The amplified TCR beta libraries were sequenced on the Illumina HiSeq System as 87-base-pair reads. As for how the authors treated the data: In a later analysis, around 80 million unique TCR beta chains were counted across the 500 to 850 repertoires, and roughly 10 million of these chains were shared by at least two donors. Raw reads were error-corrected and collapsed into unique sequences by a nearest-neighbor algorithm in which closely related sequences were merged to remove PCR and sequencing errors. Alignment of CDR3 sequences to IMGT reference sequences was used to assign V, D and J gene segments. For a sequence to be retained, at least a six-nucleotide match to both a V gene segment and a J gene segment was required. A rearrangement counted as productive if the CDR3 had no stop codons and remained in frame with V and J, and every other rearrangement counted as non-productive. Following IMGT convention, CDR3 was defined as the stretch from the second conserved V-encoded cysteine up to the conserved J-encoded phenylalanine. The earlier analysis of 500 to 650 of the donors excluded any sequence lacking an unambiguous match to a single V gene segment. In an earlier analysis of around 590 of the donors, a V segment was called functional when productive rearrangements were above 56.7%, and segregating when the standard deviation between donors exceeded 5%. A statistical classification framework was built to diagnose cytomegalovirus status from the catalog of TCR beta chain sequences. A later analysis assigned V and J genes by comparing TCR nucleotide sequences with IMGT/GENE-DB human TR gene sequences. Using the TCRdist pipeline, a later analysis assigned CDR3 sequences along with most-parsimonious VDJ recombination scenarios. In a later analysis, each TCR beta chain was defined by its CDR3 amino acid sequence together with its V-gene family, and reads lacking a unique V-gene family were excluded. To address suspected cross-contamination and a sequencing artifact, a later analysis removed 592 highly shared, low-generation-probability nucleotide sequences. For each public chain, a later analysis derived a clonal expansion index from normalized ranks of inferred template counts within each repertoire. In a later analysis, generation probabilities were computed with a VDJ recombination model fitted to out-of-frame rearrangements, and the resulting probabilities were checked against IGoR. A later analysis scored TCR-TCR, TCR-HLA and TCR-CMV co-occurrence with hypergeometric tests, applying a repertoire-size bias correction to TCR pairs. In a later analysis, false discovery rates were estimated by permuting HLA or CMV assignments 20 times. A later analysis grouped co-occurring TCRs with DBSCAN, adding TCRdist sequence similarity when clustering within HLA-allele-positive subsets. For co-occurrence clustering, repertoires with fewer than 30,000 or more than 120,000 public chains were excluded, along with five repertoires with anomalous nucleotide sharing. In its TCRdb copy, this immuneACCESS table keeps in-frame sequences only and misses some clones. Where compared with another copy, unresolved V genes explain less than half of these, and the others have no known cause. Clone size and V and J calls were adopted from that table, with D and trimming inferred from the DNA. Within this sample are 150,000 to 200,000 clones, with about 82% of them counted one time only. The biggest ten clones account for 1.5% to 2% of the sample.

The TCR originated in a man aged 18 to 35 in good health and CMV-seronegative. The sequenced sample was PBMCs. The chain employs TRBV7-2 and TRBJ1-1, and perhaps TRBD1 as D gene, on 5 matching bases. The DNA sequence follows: TGTGCCAGCAGCTTAAGTGGGCGGGGGGGAGCTTTCTTT. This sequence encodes CASSLSGRGGAFF.